This T cell receptor beta chain was identified in a study of cytomegalovirus exposure and HLA in healthy donors. Background on the study: Within the Caucasian-associated ancestry cluster were around 81% of the roughly 360 genotyped donors. Regarding the study as a whole: TRBV6-2, TRBV6-3 and other indistinguishable V segments were excluded. When a later analysis compared HLA-associated TCR beta chains with equally common others, the HLA-associated chains turned out to be more clonally expanded and to have lower generation probabilities. Across donors, most TCRs were seen rarely, yet some public ones were widespread.

The PCR ran on 60 Vbeta and 13 Jbeta primers. Data came from immunoSEQ multiplex PCR; TCRdb stores just in-frame clones and leaves some out. The table lists approximately 170,000 clones, roughly 76% of them singletons, with around 2% in the top ten. In germline, CDR1 is LNHDA, CDR2 SQIVND (reference sequence). The CDR3 runs to 15 residues. Germline trimming cut 5 bases from V and 1 base from J; bases unmatched to any gene: 4. Regarding this clone: Its antigen remains unknown.

Input material: PBMCs. The J gene is TRBJ2-3, the V gene TRBV19, with 9 bases matching TRBD1. The TCR comes from a human donor in good health. The CDR3 here is CASSGRQGGTDTQYF. CDR3 DNA: TGTGCCAGTAGTGGCCGACAGGGGGGCACAGATACGCAGTATTTT. Supplemented by reference TRBV19 and TRBJ2-3, the full variable domain reads DGGITQSPKYLFRKEGQNVTLSCEQNLNHDAMYWYRQDPGQGLRLIYYSQIVNDFQKGDIAEGYSVSREKKESFPLTVTSAQKNPTAFYLCASSGRQGGTDTQYFGPGTRLTVL.